A single sample gave rise to the 19 T cell receptor beta chains below, sequenced in a study of control samples from healthy donors and cancer patients. Clones were sequenced by immunoSEQ multiplex PCR, and TCRdb holds only the in-frame ones, with some missing. The repertoire holds approximately 120,000 clones, with 87% as singletons. Sequenced sample: blood. Every receptor here comes from a man in his fifties or sixties in good health.

The V and J genes are TRBV28 and TRBJ1-3, with D tentatively TRBD1 (5 bases). Trimming stripped 3 bases from V and 0 bases from J, with 15 bases between. Germline V gene sequence: CDR1 MDHEN, CDR2 SYDVKM. The CDR3 spans 17 residues. CDR3 residues: CASSFPLGLNSGNTIYF. CDR3 DNA sequence: TGTGCCAGCAGTTTCCCGTTGGGACTGAACTCTGGAAACACCATATATTTT.

This clone appeared once. J is TRBJ1-1 and V is TRBV28; 9 bases match TRBD1. CDR3 size: 12 residues. Trimming took 3 bases from V and 11 from J; bases not matched to a gene: 4. Germline assignment: CDR1 MDHEN and CDR2 SYDVKM. The CDR3 DNA follows: TGTGCCAGCAGTTTGGGACAGGGAGACGCTTTCTTT. This gives the protein CASSLGQGDAFF.

The chain uses TRBV19 and TRBJ1-5, with D unresolved. Per germline, CDR1 LNHDA and CDR2 SQIVND (reference sequence). This CDR3 is built from 12 residues. V shed 4 bases and J shed 6 bases, with 7 bases lying between them. The CDR3 region has the DNA TGTGCCAGTAGTACCCTCTCTCAGCCCCAGCATTTT. It is translated as CASSTLSQPQHF.

The rearrangement links TRBV7-8 to TRBJ1-1; maybe TRBD1 (6 bases). The CDR3 has 15 amino acids. Germline CDR1 reads SGHVS; CDR2 reads FQNEAQ. Deletions cut 5 bases from V and 4 bases from J, with 17 bases between. In nucleotides, the CDR3 is TGTGCCAGCAGCAAATCGCCCGGAGGGGGCACTGAAGCTTTCTTT. It codes for CASSKSPGGGTEAFF.

The chain joins TRBV23-1 to TRBJ1-6; the D is unclear. TRBV23-1 is filed as an ORF, its function uncertain. There are 15 residues in the CDR3. Trimming took 4 bases from V and 0 from J, leaving 7 bases between them. CDR3: CASSPGNSYNSPLHF. In DNA form, the CDR3 reads TGCGCCAGCAGTCCAGGAAACTCCTATAATTCACCCCTCCACTTT.

The rearrangement joins TRBV28 to TRBJ1-5; 7 nucleotides line up with TRBD1. CDR1 MDHEN and CDR2 SYDVKM come from the germline V gene. Unmatched junction bases numbered 6, after V lost 5 bases and J lost 2 bases. The CDR3 contains 15 residues. The CDR3 is CASSPGGLGNQPQHF. The CDR3 DNA reads as TGTGCCAGCAGTCCAGGGGGATTGGGCAATCAGCCCCAGCATTTT. Full variable domain (remainder filled in from reference TRBV28 and TRBJ1-5): DVKVTQSSRYLVKRTGEKVFLECVQDMDHENMFWYRQDPGLGLRLIYFSYDVKMKEKGDIPEGYSVSREKKERFSLILESASTNQTSMYLCASSPGGLGNQPQHFGDGTRLSIL.

The chain is built from TRBV7-2 and TRBJ1-5; D not resolved. Per germline, CDR1 SGHTA and CDR2 FQGNSA. This CDR3 is 15 amino acids long. V was pared by 1 base and J by 3 bases, with 10 bases between. The CDR3 nucleotides are TGTGCCAGCAGCTTAGGGCAGGAGCTCAATCAGCCCCAGCATTTT. Its protein product is CASSLGQELNQPQHF. The variable domain in full, completed from reference TRBV7-2 and TRBJ1-5, reads GAGVSQSPSNKVTEKGKDVELRCDPISGHTALYWYRQSLGQGLEFLIYFQGNSAPDKSGLPSDRFSAERTGGSVSTLTIQRTQQEDSAVYLCASSLGQELNQPQHFGDGTRLSIL.

The gene calls are TRBV10-3 and TRBJ2-3, with D perhaps being TRBD1 or TRBD2 (5 bases each). Between the trimmed V and J ends, which lost 8 bases and 5 bases, there was a span of 20 bases. Looked up from germline, CDR1 is ENHRY and CDR2 is SYGVKD. The CDR3 covers 15 residues. In DNA, the CDR3 is TGTGCCATCTCCAACGGGGCAGCATTGGGAGATACGCAGTATTTT. This translates into CAISNGAALGDTQYF.

The chain joins TRBV19 to TRBJ2-2; 8 positions match TRBD1. The CDR3 is made up of 23 amino acids. The germline V gene has CDR1 LNHDA and CDR2 SQIVND (reference sequence). The J segment lost 0 bases and the V segment lost 3 bases, leaving 24 bases of the junction unmatched. The CDR3 loop reads CASSIRTGSAVFTTPTNTGELFF. The CDR3 DNA reads as TGTGCCAGTAGTATTCGGACAGGGTCAGCGGTTTTTACGACCCCAACGAACACCGGGGAGCTGTTTTTT.

The sample holds one count of this clone. The chain uses TRBV6-5 and TRBJ1-1; D ambiguous. CDR1 is MNHEY, CDR2 SVGAGI, per germline. CDR3 length: 15 amino acids. V was cut by 2 bases and J by 1 base, with 11 bases left in between. The CDR3 loop reads CASSYGGNANTEAFF. CDR3 nucleotide sequence: TGTGCCAGCAGTTACGGAGGCAATGCGAACACTGAAGCTTTCTTT.

This chain connects TRBV6-5 to TRBJ1-2; TRBD1 might be the D (5 bases). CDR3 size: 11 residues. V was pared by 6 bases and J by 7 bases, with 9 bases between. Germline V gene sequence: CDR1 MNHEY, CDR2 SVGAGI. For the CDR3, the DNA is TGTGCCAGCAGGGGGGACTCTGGCTACACCTTC. Protein product: CASRGDSGYTF.

V and J are TRBV10-3 and TRBJ2-1; 8 positions agree with TRBD2. The ends lost 10 bases at V and 7 bases at J; junction bases unmatched: 12. Germline V CDR1 and CDR2: ENHRY, SYGVKD. This CDR3 is 14 amino acids long. CDR3 loop: CATNERGSRNEQFF. CDR3 DNA sequence: TGTGCCACTAATGAGCGGGGGTCGAGGAATGAGCAGTTCTTC.

The chain combines TRBV28 with TRBJ1-1; weak D call: TRBD1 (6 bases). Deletions cut 8 bases from V and 0 bases from J, with 10 bases between. Germline V lookup: CDR1 MDHEN, CDR2 SYDVKM. CDR3 length equals 13 residues. Here the CDR3 DNA reads TGTGCCAGCCTAGGACAGTTGAACACTGAAGCTTTCTTT. It codes for CASLGQLNTEAFF.

With respect to this clone: The junction does not match germline at one end; this may be a read error. The gene calls are TRBV7-2 and TRBJ1-1; D gene unclear. The length of the CDR3 is 13 residues. The germline gives CDR1 SGHTA, CDR2 FQGNSA. The chain's CDR3 is CASTLSTNTEAFF. The DNA of the CDR3 is TGTGCCAGCACCTTAAGTACGAACACTGAAGCTTTCTTT.

This clone was observed a single time. The chain has TRBV6-5 and TRBJ1-2, with 7 bases fitting TRBD1. Unmatched junction bases numbered 10, after V lost 8 bases and J lost 4 bases. The CDR3 runs 14 residues. The germline V gene has CDR1 MNHEY and CDR2 SVGAGI. CDR3 sequence (DNA): TGTGCCAGCTCCAGGGGGGCAGGGCCCTATGGCTACACCTTC. Protein sequence: CASSRGAGPYGYTF.

The chain recombines TRBV5-4 with TRBJ2-3, with a possible D match to TRBD1 (6 bases). The CDR3 covers 13 residues. Per the germline V gene, CDR1 is SGHNT and CDR2 is YYREEE (reference sequence). Deletions cut 5 bases from V and 2 bases from J, with 9 bases between. For the CDR3, the DNA is TGTGCCAGCAGGGGACATGACACAGATACGCAGTATTTT. Encoded protein: CASRGHDTDTQYF.

The chain joins TRBV19 to TRBJ2-5; 9 bases are shared with TRBD1. CDR3 length: 15 residues. Germline V gene data show CDR1 as LNHDA and CDR2 as SQIVND (reference sequence). Trimming took 6 bases from V and 3 from J; bases not matched to a gene: 8. The CDR3 here is CASRRLGQGKETQYF. The CDR3 DNA reads TGTGCCAGTAGACGGCTGGGACAGGGTAAAGAGACCCAGTACTTC.

This clone has a handful of counts. This chain joins TRBV11-2 and TRBJ1-2; D is ambiguous. Trimming shortened V by 5 bases and J by 0 bases, and 10 bases separated the two germline ends. The CDR3 loop spans 14 amino acids. CDR1 SGHAT and CDR2 FQNNGV come from the germline V gene. CDR3 amino acids: CASSLGGSNYGYTF. CDR3 in DNA: TGTGCCAGCAGCCTAGGTGGGTCTAACTATGGCTACACCTTC.

The rearrangement joins TRBV30 to TRBJ1-3, with D tentatively TRBD1 (5 bases). The V end lost 2 bases, the J end lost 0 bases, and 11 bases lay between the germline ends. Germline V CDR1 and CDR2: GTSNPN, SVGIG (reference sequence). There are 15 residues in the CDR3. The CDR3 loop reads CAWSTRRGSGNTIYF. CDR3 bases: TGTGCCTGGAGTACCCGTAGGGGCTCTGGAAACACCATATATTTT.